Below, one T cell receptor beta chain is given with its context. What it recognizes is unknown. This sample is part of a study of siplizumab effects on memory and regulatory T cells. TCR templates, around 100,000 per sample, were assayed. Produced via immunoSEQ multiplex PCR; TCRdb's table is partial and in-frame only. Here the sample spans approximately 94,000 clones, over 85% being singletons. Study-wide results and caveats: Siplizumab significantly lowered the alloreactive sequences that could be traced to unstimulated CD4+ memory cells.

The CDR3 loop spans 17 amino acids. With V trimmed by 4 bases and J by 5 bases, 16 bases remained unmatched. CDR1 is SGHRS, CDR2 YFSETQ, per germline. The receptor's source is a human donor in good health. What was sequenced was CD8+ T cells sorted from blood. This sequence joins TRBV5-1 and TRBJ2-7, with 9 bases fitting TRBD2. DNA of the CDR3: TGCGCCAGCAGCCCGCCATCCGCGGGGGGGCGCTGGCACGAGCAGTACTTC. Translation gives CASSPPSAGGRWHEQYF.